These 14 T cell receptor beta chains came from one sample sequenced in a study of T-cell reconstitution after alpha-beta-depleted transplantation in children. TCRbeta library construction was performed incorporating unique molecular identifiers. TCRdb re-derived calls from the PCR reads in MiXCR, one entry per CDR3 protein. Of 55,000 to 90,000 distinct CDR3 sequences in the sample, 4.9% were seen once. The sequencing used PBMCs, mostly from graft donor cells, collected 180 days after TCRalphabeta/CD19-depleted stem cell transplant. These receptors came from a boy in the first two years of life who had a stem cell transplant for acute myeloid leukemia, so the T cells may come from the graft donor.

This clonotype occurred many times. J is TRBJ2-7 and V is TRBV4-3, with 7 positions matching TRBD2. The CDR3 contains 17 residues. V shed 0 bases, J shed 2 bases, and the junction held 10 bases outside the gene matches. Germline CDR1 LGHNA, CDR2 YSLEER. As DNA, the CDR3 is TGCGCCAGCAGCCAAGAAAAAACGCGGGGGTTCACCTACGAGCAGTACTTC. Amino acid sequence: CASSQEKTRGFTYEQYF.

This clonotype was seen many times. The rearrangement links TRBV4-2 to TRBJ2-3, with TRBD2 matching 13 bases. The CDR3 runs to 20 residues. Germline assignment: CDR1 LGHNA and CDR2 YNFKEQ. With V trimmed by 4 bases and J by 3 bases, 16 bases remained unmatched. The CDR3 DNA reads as TGTGCCAGCAGCCTCTTAGGCCCGACTAGCGGGGGGCTTGCGACAGATACGCAGTATTTT. Encoded protein: CASSLLGPTSGGLATDTQYF.

This clonotype occurred many times. The CDR3 is CASSQDLGVSNQPQHF. CDR3 bases: TGCGCCAGCAGCCAAGATCTTGGGGTTAGCAATCAGCCCCAGCATTTT. The gene calls are TRBV4-3 and TRBJ1-5, with D unclear. Trimming cost V 0 bases and J 0 bases, with 9 bases left between them. CDR1 and CDR2 (germline): LGHNA, YSLEER. This CDR3 contains 16 residues.

This clonotype was recorded many times. The chain joins TRBV7-7 to TRBJ2-3, with a possible D match to TRBD1 (6 bases). The V gene lost 6 bases and the J gene lost 0 bases, with 19 bases spanning the gap. The CDR3 loop spans 17 amino acids. From germline, CDR1 is SSHAT and CDR2 FNYEAQ (reference sequence). CDR3 nucleotide sequence: TGTGCCAGCAGAGGATACGGACAGTCTCCTAGCACAGATACGCAGTATTTT. Encoded protein: CASRGYGQSPSTDTQYF.

This clonotype was counted at least ten times. The rearrangement joins TRBV18 to TRBJ1-5, with unresolved D. The V end lost 3 bases, the J end lost 0 bases, and 3 bases lay between the germline ends. The CDR3 is made up of 13 amino acids. The germline V gene has CDR1 KGHSH and CDR2 LQKENI. The CDR3 spells CASSPNSNQPQHF. CDR3 nucleotides: TGTGCCAGCTCACCGAATAGCAATCAGCCCCAGCATTTT.

This clonotype was recorded at least ten times. V usage is TRBV20-1 and J usage is TRBJ2-3, with D tentatively TRBD2 (5 bases). Trimming took off 2 bases at V and 5 bases at J, with 8 bases between the two ends. CDR3 length equals 12 residues. The V gene's germline CDR1 is DFQATT and CDR2 SNEGSKA (reference sequence). The CDR3 region has the DNA TGCAGTGCTAGACGGGCGGGAGATACGCAGTATTTT. Translated: CSARRAGDTQYF.

This clonotype was detected ten times or more. J is TRBJ1-6 and V is TRBV6-5; perhaps TRBD1 as D (5 bases). The CDR3 is 17 residues long. The V gene's germline CDR1 is MNHEY and CDR2 SVGAGI. V lost 6 bases and J 8 bases, leaving 23 bases between the germline ends. The CDR3 region has the DNA TGTGCCAGCAGCCTACTGGGGAACTTGGGGGGGGATTCACCCCTCCACTTT. It encodes CASSLLGNLGGDSPLHF.

In its sample, this clonotype was seen many times. This chain connects TRBV20-1 to TRBJ1-3; 9 nucleotides align to TRBD1. The CDR3 spans 15 residues. V shed 3 bases, J shed 1 base, and the junction held 4 bases outside the gene matches. Germline CDR1 and CDR2: DFQATT and SNEGSKA (reference sequence). CDR3 protein: CSASPGTGSGNTIYF. The DNA of the CDR3 is TGCAGTGCTAGTCCCGGGACAGGGTCTGGAAACACCATATATTTT.

This clonotype was seen many times. The chain uses TRBV5-1 and TRBJ2-2, with TRBD2 identical over 7 bases. Trimming cost V 6 bases and J 5 bases; bases outside gene matches: 13. The length of the CDR3 is 16 residues. Germline CDR1 SGHRS, CDR2 YFSETQ. The CDR3 sequence: CASTWGGAERTGELFF. In DNA form, the CDR3 reads TGCGCCAGCACCTGGGGAGGGGCAGAAAGGACCGGGGAGCTGTTTTTT. Full variable domain (missing parts from reference TRBV5-1 and TRBJ2-2): KAGVTQTPRYLIKTRGQQVTLSCSPISGHRSVSWYQQTPGQGLQFLFEYFSETQRNKGNFPGRFSGRQFSNSRSEMNVSTLELGDSALYLCASTWGGAERTGELFFGEGSRLTVL.

This clonotype came up many times. The chain links TRBV4-3 to TRBJ2-1, with D possibly being TRBD1 (5 bases). The germline V gene has CDR1 LGHNA and CDR2 YSLEER. Trimming removed 4 bases at V and 7 bases at J, with 11 bases between. The CDR3 is made up of 13 amino acids. The CDR3 here is CASSLGHRNEQFF. CDR3 in DNA: TGCGCCAGCAGCCTAGGACACCGGAATGAGCAGTTCTTC.

This clonotype came up many times. This chain joins TRBV18 and TRBJ1-6, with TRBD1 identical over 7 bases. There are 14 residues in the CDR3. With V trimmed by 2 bases and J by 11 bases, 6 bases remained unmatched. Germline V gives CDR1 KGHSH, CDR2 LQKENI. CDR3 sequence reads: CASSPRQGETPLHF. As DNA, the CDR3 is TGTGCCAGCTCACCAAGGCAGGGGGAAACACCCCTCCACTTT.

This clonotype came up many times. The J gene is TRBJ2-5, the V gene TRBV9; TRBD2 matches 11 bases. Germline CDR1 is SGDLS and CDR2 is YYNGEE. The CDR3 spans 14 residues. V lost 4 bases to trimming and J lost 4 bases; unmatched junction nucleotides: 3. Here the CDR3 reads CASSYSGGAETQYF. DNA of the CDR3: TGTGCCAGCAGCTATAGCGGGGGGGCAGAGACCCAGTACTTC.

This clonotype was found many times. This chain links TRBV20-1 with TRBJ1-4, with 7 bases matching TRBD1. Germline trimming cut 0 bases from V and 1 base from J; bases unmatched to any gene: 5. Germline assignment: CDR1 DFQATT and CDR2 SNEGSKA (reference sequence). This CDR3 is built from 16 residues. As DNA, the CDR3 is TGCAGTGCTAGAGATCCAGGGGGGAGAACTAATGAAAAACTGTTTTTT. Translated: CSARDPGGRTNEKLFF.

This clonotype was detected ten times or more. The gene calls are TRBV18 and TRBJ2-5, with D possibly matching TRBD1 (6 bases). Per the germline V gene, CDR1 is KGHSH and CDR2 is LQKENI. CDR3 length equals 15 residues. The V gene lost 2 bases and the J gene lost 0 bases, with 10 bases spanning the gap. The DNA for the CDR3 is TGTGCCAGCTCACCAGCCAGGGGTTACCAAGAGACCCAGTACTTC. Encoded protein: CASSPARGYQETQYF.